The present TCR beta chain was sequenced within a study of blood T cell repertoires in COVID-19. Study summary: The United States, Italy and Spain provided the acute and convalescent COVID-19 samples.

Produced via immunoSEQ multiplex PCR; TCRdb's table is partial and in-frame only. Among 200,000 to 250,000 clones listed, about nine tenths were seen once. All enrollees were roughly 18 to 95 years old and from under 25 US areas. All recovered Cohort 3 donors got two negative PCRs, got clearance, or saw symptom resolution. Trimming removed 0 bases at V and 5 bases at J, with 13 bases between. The CDR3 has 16 residues. Germline lookup yields CDR1 MNHEY and CDR2 SMNVEV (reference sequence). The chain has TRBV27 and TRBJ2-2; unclear D gene. Sequencing was carried out using PBMCs or T cells enriched from blood (not recorded which). The origin of this receptor is a woman aged 25 to 39 who had recovered from COVID-19. This CDR3 is CASSLSFRGRTGELFF. The DNA of the CDR3 is TGTGCCAGCAGTTTATCGTTCAGAGGAAGGACCGGGGAGCTGTTTTTT.